This record concerns one T cell receptor beta chain sequence. This clone was detected a few times. It lacks a known antigen. It is likely a read error, because the conserved phenylalanine at the end of the CDR3 is missing. No DNA is shown, since the ends of the CDR3 on it are uncertain; the CDR3 is the one TCRdb lists. These data belong to a study of radiation and T cells in renal cell carcinoma (dated by TCRdb to the early 2020s). With respect to the entire study: TCR beta sequencing covered 53 samples in total, comprising around 26 tumors and around 27 peripheral blood samples. Across all 50 or so samples, 4 million or so unique CDR3 nucleotide sequences encoding over 2.5 million unique CDR3 amino acid sequences were identified. The last blood draw occurred 4 weeks after radiation, at the same time as nephrectomy. Points the paper makes about the study in general: With a single-armed trial design, the study had no way to address how radiation dose or scheduling affects the TCR repertoire. Top tumor clonotypes rose in blood from baseline to 2 weeks post-radiation, then contracted by 4 weeks, suggesting transient expansion of tumor-resident clones. Because pretreatment tumor biopsies were not available, the baseline intratumoral presence of clonotypes could not be determined. Tracking of blood repertoire dynamics stopped at about 4 weeks after treatment, with no follow-up past that point.

TCR beta libraries were generated from genomic DNA with the immunoSEQ kit, following the manufacturer's recommendations. For library preparation, a first multiplex PCR was performed with proprietary primers, followed by a second PCR in which unique barcodes were added, and bead cleanups were performed after each round. Each sample batch included a kit-provided positive control reaction and a negative control reaction. The final libraries were assessed on an Agilent 4200 TapeStation D1000 ScreenTape, pooled by volume, and quantified by qPCR. An Illumina NextSeq500 fitted with a MidOutput 150-cycle cartridge performed the sequencing, running 156 Read1 cycles and 15 Index1 cycles with the kit's custom primers. The pooled library was loaded at approximately 0.99 pM, and roughly 18% PhiX control was spiked in. On the authors' methods: The vendor-processed data were analyzed in R, and a clonotype was defined as all T cells that share the same CDR3 nucleotide sequence. For clone abundance analyses, frequencies were normalized to the 10,000 most abundant clones per sample. Public T cell clones, averaging fewer than five per sample, were removed before analysis. Tumor-enriched and baseline blood-enriched clonotypes were defined by at least a 32-fold difference in abundance between compartments. A beta-binomial differential abundance model was used to identify clonotypes that expanded or contracted between blood time points. Similarity between tumor and blood repertoires was quantified using the Baroni-Urbani and Buser coefficient, and groups were compared with two-tailed Wilcoxon tests in R. TCRdb retrieved this table from immuneACCESS and kept in-frame rearrangements only. Not all clones are present; in checked studies, unresolved V genes account for under half, and no reason is known for the remainder. V, J and clone size are those of that table, while D and trimming were read from the DNA. Present in this sample are some 64,000 clones, around three quarters of which were seen just once. Over 5.5% of the sample belongs to the ten largest clones.

The time point label on this specimen signifies: blood 4 weeks post-SBRT, at nephrectomy. The treatment or condition label of this sample denotes: 15 Gy SBRT to primary tumor, nephrectomy 4 weeks later. The samples were drawn from a clinical trial, where primary renal cell carcinomas were treated with 15 Gy of stereotactic body radiation therapy and then removed by nephrectomy 4 weeks afterward. Serial peripheral blood from radiation-treated patients was sampled at baseline, 2 weeks and 4 weeks after SBRT to track tumor-enriched clonotypes. All patients had renal cell carcinoma with clear cell pathology. The QIAamp DNA Blood Mini Kit (Qiagen) was used to prepare genomic DNA for TCR sequencing. The analyses included only samples that passed all quality control checks. This clonotype was obtained from a man in his 60s with renal cell carcinoma. The sample in question was blood, obtained from a patient whose treatment included radiotherapy and nephrectomy.

This receptor has the CDR3 CASSPPGLRLPYDL. The sequence links TRBV14 to TRBJ2-7; the table gives TRBD2 as D, unverified against the DNA. From its first to its last residue, the CDR3 has 14 amino acids. CDR1 and CDR2 are read off the germline V gene as SGHDN and FVKESK.